This passage covers 14 T cell receptor beta chains from one sample sequenced in a study of shared clonotypes between healthy human individuals. Clones were read by immunoSEQ multiplex PCR, and TCRdb kept only the in-frame ones, dropping some. This table has about 990,000 clones, about 80% appearing once. Source material: memory CD4+ T cells from PBMCs. The subset was: CD45RA-negative fraction. The receptors derive from a man between 18 and 29 years old in good health. Some clones in this sample may be carry-over from other donors' samples.

The chain is built from TRBV5-1 and TRBJ2-1; a possible D gene is TRBD2 (5 bases). Trimming left V 7 bases short and J 2 bases short, with 13 bases between. The V gene's germline CDR1 is SGHRS and CDR2 YFSETQ. The CDR3 has 14 amino acids. The CDR3 is CASSGEGTYNEQFF. CDR3 coding DNA: TGCGCCAGCTCCGGGGAAGGAACCTACAATGAGCAGTTCTTC.

V and J are TRBV6-4 and TRBJ2-5; TRBD2 might be the D (6 bases). CDR3 size: 14 residues. The V gene lost 10 bases and the J gene lost 4 bases, with 19 bases spanning the gap. Germline loops: CDR1 MRHNA, CDR2 SNTAGT. The CDR3 DNA follows: TGTGCCACCAACCTTAGACGGAGGGGAGAGACCCAGTACTTC. Its translation: CATNLRRRGETQYF.

This chain uses TRBV10-1 with TRBJ2-2, with D hard to call. Trimming removed 4 bases at V and 4 bases at J, with 7 bases between. Germline V gives CDR1 WNHNN, CDR2 SYGVQD (reference sequence). The CDR3 has 13 residues. The CDR3 DNA follows: TGCGCCAGCAGTGGCTCAGGCACCGGGGAGCTGTTTTTT. The encoded protein is CASSGSGTGELFF.

This clone has just a few counts. Written as DNA, the CDR3 is TGTGCTAGTGGGCCACCAGGAGGCGGGAGGGCCTCTGAGCAGTTCTTC. The encoded protein is CASGPPGGGRASEQFF. The V call is TRBV12-5, the J call TRBJ2-1, with 9 bases matching TRBD2. Germline trimming cut 6 bases from V and 9 bases from J; bases unmatched to any gene: 15. The CDR3 loop spans 16 amino acids. The V gene's germline CDR1 is LGHNT and CDR2 FRNRAP.

CDR3 nucleotide sequence: TGTGCCAGCAGCTCCTTTCTGGGGGTCGGCGGGGAGCTGTTTTTT. This codes for CASSSFLGVGGELFF. This chain joins TRBV7-2 and TRBJ2-2; D is tentatively TRBD1 or TRBD2 (5 bases each). This CDR3 is 15 amino acids long. V lost 4 bases to trimming and J lost 7 bases, with 16 bases between them. CDR1 SGHTA and CDR2 FQGNSA come from the germline V gene.

This chain links TRBV5-6 with TRBJ2-7; no firm D call. The CDR3 spans 13 residues. CDR1 is SGHDT, CDR2 YYEEEE, per germline. V was pared by 7 bases and J by 3 bases, with 14 bases between. CDR3 loop: CASFGRNIYEQYF. The CDR3 DNA sequence: TGTGCCAGCTTTGGGCGGAATATCTACGAGCAGTACTTC.

CDR3 DNA: TGTGCCAGCTCACCCGCGGGACTAGCGGGAGCCGAGCAGTACTTC. This codes for CASSPAGLAGAEQYF. The chain couples TRBV18 to TRBJ2-7; 14 bases line up with TRBD2. The germline V gene encodes CDR1 KGHSH and CDR2 LQKENI. With 3 bases clipped from V and 6 bases from J, the junction kept 4 bases outside the gene matches. This CDR3 contains 15 residues.

The rearrangement links TRBV19 to TRBJ1-5; D is ambiguous. Looked up from germline, CDR1 is LNHDA and CDR2 is SQIVND (reference sequence). The CDR3 loop spans 12 amino acids. Trimming stripped 6 bases from V and 6 bases from J, with 9 bases between. The CDR3 region is CASRGWGQPQHF. The DNA for the CDR3 is TGTGCCAGTAGAGGGTGGGGTCAGCCCCAGCATTTT.

This clone was seen a few times. The V call is TRBV6-5, the J call TRBJ1-1; no firm D call. Trimming removed 5 bases from V and 5 bases from J, with 15 bases in between. CDR3 length equals 14 residues. Germline assignment: CDR1 MNHEY and CDR2 SVGAGI. CDR3 nucleotide sequence: TGTGCCAGCAGTCTTCGTCTAGGGAGGACTGAAGCTTTCTTT. Translation: CASSLRLGRTEAFF.

Note on this clone: Since a far larger clone is one base different, this is likely a read error. The sample holds other DNA sequences that translate to the same CDR3. The J gene is TRBJ1-3, the V gene TRBV7-9; 7 bases map to TRBD1. This CDR3 has 16 residues. Germline V lookup: CDR1 SEHNR, CDR2 FQNEAQ (reference sequence). Written as DNA, the CDR3 is TGTGCCAGCAGCTCCTCGGACAGGCACTCTGGAAACACTATATATTTT. Amino acids: CASSSSDRHSGNTIYF.

The sample holds many counts of this clone. V usage is TRBV6-6 and J usage is TRBJ1-2; TRBD1 matches 7 bases. The ends lost 2 bases at V and 8 bases at J; junction bases unmatched: 11. The CDR3 has 15 residues. CDR1 and CDR2 (germline): MNHNY, SVGAGI (reference sequence). The CDR3 loop is CASSYISEGAQGYTF. CDR3 sequence (DNA): TGTGCCAGCAGTTACATCTCAGAGGGGGCGCAGGGCTACACCTTC.

The chain combines TRBV30 with TRBJ2-3; TRBD2 aligns across 13 bases. CDR3 size: 16 residues. Germline lookup yields CDR1 GTSNPN and CDR2 SVGIG (reference sequence). Trimming took 2 bases from V and 4 from J; bases not matched to a gene: 6. CDR3 coding DNA: TGTGCCTGGAGTCGAGGACTAGCGGGAGCCGCAGATACGCAGTATTTT. Translated: CAWSRGLAGAADTQYF.

As regards this clone: Other DNA sequences in this specimen translate into the identical CDR3. The rearrangement links TRBV28 to TRBJ1-6; D gene ambiguous. V was trimmed by 8 bases and J by 0 bases, leaving 11 bases between them. The germline gives CDR1 MDHEN, CDR2 SYDVKM. The CDR3 totals 15 residues. As DNA, the CDR3 is TGTGCCAGCCGACTATCGAGCTCCTATAATTCACCCCTCCACTTT. This encodes CASRLSSSYNSPLHF.

This clone has just a few counts. In the same sample, other DNA sequences code for this CDR3. V and J are TRBV19 and TRBJ1-5, with D possibly being TRBD1 (5 bases). The germline V gene encodes CDR1 LNHDA and CDR2 SQIVND (reference sequence). The CDR3 is 15 amino acids. Trimming pared 3 bases from V and 1 base from J, leaving 10 bases between. CDR3 coding DNA: TGTGCCAGTAGTATCCAGGGTGGCAGCAATCAGCCCCAGCATTTT. It specifies CASSIQGGSNQPQHF.